This T cell receptor beta chain derives from a study of blood T cell repertoires in COVID-19. On the study more broadly: The study drew acute and convalescent COVID-19 samples from the United States, Italy and Spain. In each case, the material was cDNA or gDNA derived from T cells, B-cell-depleted T cells, or PBMCs.

The CDR3 runs to 15 residues. Per germline, CDR1 SEHNR and CDR2 FQNEAQ (reference sequence). V was pared by 5 bases and J by 0 bases, with 11 bases between. As regards this clone: Other DNA variants within this sample encode the same CDR3.

Only in-frame clones appear in the TCRdb table, and some are missing; sequencing was by immunoSEQ multiplex PCR. The data hold around 250,000 clones, with 84% observed a single time. This sequence originates from a woman in her 40s who had recovered from COVID-19. Sequenced: peripheral blood. The gene calls are TRBV7-9 and TRBJ2-1, with D possibly being TRBD1 (6 bases). The CDR3 nucleotides read TGTGCCAGCAGCCCTAGGGGGAGCTCCTACAATGAGCAGTTCTTC. Translated: CASSPRGSSYNEQFF.